This entry describes one TCR beta chain. Germline V gene data show CDR1 as SEHNR and CDR2 as FQNEAQ (reference sequence). CDR3 size: 15 residues. The trim removed 3 bases at V and 5 bases at J, leaving 7 bases unmatched. In the original processing: Amplification of reference gene primers was used by the study to estimate nucleated cell counts. Here immunoSEQ multiplex PCR was the method, and the copy in TCRdb shows in-frame clones only, minus some. That table supplies the V and J calls and clone size; D and trimming were determined from the DNA. This table holds over 250,000 clones, roughly 90% found once. Seattle-derived patients entered the study during active infection and were followed longitudinally. This entry is derived from a study of blood T cell repertoires in COVID-19. As for the study in general: Nucleic acid was either cDNA or gDNA, and it came from T cells, B-cell-depleted T cells, or PBMCs.

The V and J genes are TRBV7-9 and TRBJ1-1; 9 bases match TRBD1. The sequence was obtained from a young woman with COVID-19, enrolled during active disease. The sample taken for sequencing was peripheral blood. The CDR3 DNA is TGTGCCAGCAGCTTTCTCCGGACAGGGGCAACTGAAGCTTTCTTT. This gives the protein CASSFLRTGATEAFF.